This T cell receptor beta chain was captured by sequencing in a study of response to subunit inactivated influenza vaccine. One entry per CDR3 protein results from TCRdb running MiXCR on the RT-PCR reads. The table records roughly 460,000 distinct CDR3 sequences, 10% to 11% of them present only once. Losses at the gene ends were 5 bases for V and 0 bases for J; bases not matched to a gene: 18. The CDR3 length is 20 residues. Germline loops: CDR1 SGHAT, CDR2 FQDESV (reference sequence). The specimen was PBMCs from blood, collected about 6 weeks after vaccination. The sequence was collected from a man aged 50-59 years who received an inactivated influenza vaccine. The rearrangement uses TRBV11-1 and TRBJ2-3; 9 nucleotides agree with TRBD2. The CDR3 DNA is TGTGCCAGCAGCCGCCCCGGGCTCGATAGCGGGGGCTTTAGCACAGATACGCAGTATTTT. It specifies CASSRPGLDSGGFSTDTQYF.